This T cell receptor (beta chain) was sequenced for a study of blood T cells in healthy people across ages. General study results and limits: Diversity estimated from one million T cells was considered an underestimate.

In terms of origin and age, donors were healthy Caucasian individuals from Russia aged about 6 to 95. It was with a sample-barcoded 5' primer and a J-beta primer mix that a second PCR of roughly 7 to 12 cycles was run. TCRdb passed the 5' RACE reads through MiXCR, listing each CDR3 protein once. The table has 700,000 to 950,000 distinct CDR3 sequences, roughly 44% seen once; the top ten hold less than 25%. This CDR3 is built from 16 residues. This clonotype came up a few times. Its specificity is not known. The receptor comes from a woman aged 55-75 years in good health. Sequencing used blood. The chain recombines TRBV21-1 with TRBJ2-1; the listed D gene, TRBD2, was not tested against the DNA. TRBV21-1 is a listed pseudogene. The CDR3 reads CASSPAEVPSHNEQFF. CDR3 coding DNA: TGTGCCAGCAGCCCGGCGGAGGTTCCCTCCCATAATGAGCAGTTCTTC.